This T cell receptor (beta chain) was documented in a study of control samples from healthy donors and cancer patients. Assay: immunoSEQ multiplex PCR; the TCRdb copy retains only in-frame clones and omits some. The sample has 150,000 to 200,000 clones, 90% to 95% seen once; the top ten hold over 6.5%. This CDR3 region has 17 residues. The V gene's germline CDR1 is SGHNT and CDR2 YENEEA. The V end lost 4 bases, the J end lost 7 bases, and 20 bases lay between the germline ends. Sample: blood. This chain connects TRBV11-3 to TRBJ1-6, with no clear D. This TCR was sampled from a woman in her thirties or forties in good health. As DNA, the CDR3 is TGTGCCAGCAGCTCTTCCCGGGAACGGGAATCAAATTCACCCCTCCACTTT. This encodes CASSSSRERESNSPLHF.